Below, one T cell receptor beta chain is given with its context. Its target is unknown. The record originates from a study of cytomegalovirus exposure and HLA in healthy donors. Points from the study as a whole: The study recorded around 160 TCR beta chains that were cytomegalovirus-associated.

The CDR3 has 16 amino acids. Germline-derived CDR1 and CDR2 are MNHEY and SMNVEV (reference sequence). V was pared by 6 bases and J by 2 bases, with 6 bases of the junction left unmatched. The PCR was carried out with 60 Vbeta primers and 13 Jbeta primers. Sequencing was performed with immunoSEQ multiplex PCR; in TCRdb, only in-frame clones are kept and a portion is missing. The data hold around 150,000 clones, with under 75% observed a single time. The gene calls are TRBV27 and TRBJ2-1; 11 bases are shared with TRBD2. The sequencing sample was made of PBMCs. The source is a woman between 40 and 50 years old in good health and CMV-seronegative. CDR3 sequence: CASRRLTSGTYNEQFF. Here the CDR3 DNA reads TGTGCCAGCAGGAGATTGACTAGCGGGACCTACAATGAGCAGTTCTTC.